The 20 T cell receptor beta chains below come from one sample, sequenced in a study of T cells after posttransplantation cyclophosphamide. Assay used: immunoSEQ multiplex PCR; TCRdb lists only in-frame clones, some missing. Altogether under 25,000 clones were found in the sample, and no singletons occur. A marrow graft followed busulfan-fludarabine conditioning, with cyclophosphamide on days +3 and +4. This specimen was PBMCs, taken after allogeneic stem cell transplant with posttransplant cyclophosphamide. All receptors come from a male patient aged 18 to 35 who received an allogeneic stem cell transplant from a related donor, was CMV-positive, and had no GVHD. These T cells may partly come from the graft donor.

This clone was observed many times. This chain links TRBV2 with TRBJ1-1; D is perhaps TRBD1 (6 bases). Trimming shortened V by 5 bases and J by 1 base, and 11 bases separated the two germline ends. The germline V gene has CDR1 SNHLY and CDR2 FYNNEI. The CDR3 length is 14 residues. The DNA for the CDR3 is TGTGCCAGCAGTCATAGAGGGGGGAACACTGAAGCTTTCTTT. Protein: CASSHRGGNTEAFF. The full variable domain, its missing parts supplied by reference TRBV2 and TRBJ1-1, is EPEVTQTPSHQVTQMGQEVILRCVPISNHLYFYWYRQILGQKVEFLVSFYNNEISEKSEIFDDQFSVERPDGSNFTLKIRSTKLEDSAMYFCASSHRGGNTEAFFGQGTRLTVV.

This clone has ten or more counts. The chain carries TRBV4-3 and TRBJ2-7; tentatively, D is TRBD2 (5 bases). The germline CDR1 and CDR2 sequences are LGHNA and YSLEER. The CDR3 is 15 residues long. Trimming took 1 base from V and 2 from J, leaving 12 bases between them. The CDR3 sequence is CASSQVKLGTYEQYF. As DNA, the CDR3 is TGCGCCAGCAGCCAAGTGAAACTAGGGACCTACGAGCAGTACTTC.

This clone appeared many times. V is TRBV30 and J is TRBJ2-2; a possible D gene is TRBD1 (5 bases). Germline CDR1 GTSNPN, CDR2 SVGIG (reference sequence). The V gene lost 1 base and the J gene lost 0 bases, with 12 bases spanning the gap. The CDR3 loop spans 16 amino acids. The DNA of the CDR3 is TGTGCCTGGAGTGCACCGGACAAGCCGAACACCGGGGAGCTGTTTTTT. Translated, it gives CAWSAPDKPNTGELFF.

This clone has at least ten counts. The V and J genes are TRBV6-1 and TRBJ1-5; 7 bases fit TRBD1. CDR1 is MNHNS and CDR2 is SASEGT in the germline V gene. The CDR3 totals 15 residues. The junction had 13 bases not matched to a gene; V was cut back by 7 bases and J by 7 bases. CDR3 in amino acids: CASISRDRAGQPQHF. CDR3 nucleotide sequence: TGTGCCAGCATCAGCCGGGACAGAGCTGGGCAGCCCCAGCATTTT.

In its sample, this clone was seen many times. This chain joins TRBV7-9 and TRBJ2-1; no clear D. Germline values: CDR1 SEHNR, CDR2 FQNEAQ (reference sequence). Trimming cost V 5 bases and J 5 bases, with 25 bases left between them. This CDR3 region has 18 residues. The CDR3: CASSARGVGLAENNEQFF. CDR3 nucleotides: TGTGCCAGCAGCGCAAGAGGTGTAGGATTGGCGGAGAACAATGAGCAGTTCTTC. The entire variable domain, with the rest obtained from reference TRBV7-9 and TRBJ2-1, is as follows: DTGVSQNPRHKITKRGQNVTFRCDPISEHNRLYWYRQTLGQGPEFLTYFQNEAQLEKSRLLSDRFSAERPKGSFSTLEIQRTEQGDSAMYLCASSARGVGLAENNEQFFGPGTRLTVL.

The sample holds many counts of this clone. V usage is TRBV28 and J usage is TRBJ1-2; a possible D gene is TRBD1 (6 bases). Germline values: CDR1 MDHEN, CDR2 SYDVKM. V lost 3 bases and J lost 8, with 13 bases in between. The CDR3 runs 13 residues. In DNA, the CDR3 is TGTGCCAGCAGTTTTACAGGGCGACCAGGCTACACCTTC. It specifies CASSFTGRPGYTF.

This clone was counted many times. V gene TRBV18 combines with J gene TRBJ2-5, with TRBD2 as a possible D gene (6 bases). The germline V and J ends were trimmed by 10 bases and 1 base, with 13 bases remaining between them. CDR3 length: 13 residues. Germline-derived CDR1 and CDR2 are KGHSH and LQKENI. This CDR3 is CATLRGIQETQYF. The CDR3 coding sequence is TGTGCCACCCTACGGGGGATCCAAGAGACCCAGTACTTC.

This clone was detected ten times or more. The CDR3 sequence: CASSRQDGYTF. The CDR3, as DNA: TGTGCCAGCAGCAGACAGGATGGCTACACCTTC. The rearrangement joins TRBV6-5 to TRBJ1-2; tentative D call: TRBD1 (6 bases). Deletions cut 6 bases from V and 6 bases from J, with 8 bases between. CDR3 length equals 11 residues. Germline assignment: CDR1 MNHEY and CDR2 SVGAGI.

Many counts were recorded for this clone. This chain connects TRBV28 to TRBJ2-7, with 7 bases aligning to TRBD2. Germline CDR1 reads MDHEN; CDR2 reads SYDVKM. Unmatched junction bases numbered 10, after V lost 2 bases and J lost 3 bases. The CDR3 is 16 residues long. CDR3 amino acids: CASSLVPSGGFYEQYF. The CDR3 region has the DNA TGTGCCAGCAGTTTAGTACCTTCCGGGGGGTTCTACGAGCAGTACTTC. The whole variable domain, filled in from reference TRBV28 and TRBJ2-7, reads DVKVTQSSRYLVKRTGEKVFLECVQDMDHENMFWYRQDPGLGLRLIYFSYDVKMKEKGDIPEGYSVSREKKERFSLILESASTNQTSMYLCASSLVPSGGFYEQYFGPGTRLTVT.

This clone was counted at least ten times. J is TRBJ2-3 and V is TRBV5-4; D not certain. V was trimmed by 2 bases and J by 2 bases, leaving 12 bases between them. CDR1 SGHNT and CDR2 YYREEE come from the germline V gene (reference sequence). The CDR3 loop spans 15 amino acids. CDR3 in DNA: TGTGCCAGCAGCTTCAGTGTAAGAAACACAGATACGCAGTATTTT. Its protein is CASSFSVRNTDTQYF.

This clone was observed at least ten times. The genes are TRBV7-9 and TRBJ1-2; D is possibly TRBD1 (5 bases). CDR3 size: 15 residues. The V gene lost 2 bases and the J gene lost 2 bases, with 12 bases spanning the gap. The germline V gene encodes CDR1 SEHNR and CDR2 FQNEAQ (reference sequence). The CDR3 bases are TGTGCCAGCAGCTTATACAGGATGGAGAACTATGGCTACACCTTC. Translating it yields CASSLYRMENYGYTF.

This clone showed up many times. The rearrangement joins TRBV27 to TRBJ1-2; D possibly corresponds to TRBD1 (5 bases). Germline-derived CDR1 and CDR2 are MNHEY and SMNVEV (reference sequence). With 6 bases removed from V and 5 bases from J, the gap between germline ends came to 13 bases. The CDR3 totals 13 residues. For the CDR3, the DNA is TGTGCCAGCAGCCCCCGCCGGGGGTATGGCTACACCTTC. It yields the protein CASSPRRGYGYTF.

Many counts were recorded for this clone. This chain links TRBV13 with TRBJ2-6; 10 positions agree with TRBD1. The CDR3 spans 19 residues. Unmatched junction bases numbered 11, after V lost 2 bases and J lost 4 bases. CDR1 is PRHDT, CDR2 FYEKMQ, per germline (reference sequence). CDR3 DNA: TGTGCCAGCAGCTTAAGAATGGGACAGGGGACCTCCGGGGCCAACGTCCTGACTTTC. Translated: CASSLRMGQGTSGANVLTF.

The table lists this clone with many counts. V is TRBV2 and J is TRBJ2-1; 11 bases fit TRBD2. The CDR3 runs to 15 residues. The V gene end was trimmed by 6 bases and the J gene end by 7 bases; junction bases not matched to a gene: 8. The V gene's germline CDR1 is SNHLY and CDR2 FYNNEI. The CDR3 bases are TGTGCCAGCAGCCCCGGGACTAGCGGTTTAAATGAGCAGTTCTTC. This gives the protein CASSPGTSGLNEQFF. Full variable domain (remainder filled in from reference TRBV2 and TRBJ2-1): EPEVTQTPSHQVTQMGQEVILRCVPISNHLYFYWYRQILGQKVEFLVSFYNNEISEKSEIFDDQFSVERPDGSNFTLKIRSTKLEDSAMYFCASSPGTSGLNEQFFGPGTRLTVL.

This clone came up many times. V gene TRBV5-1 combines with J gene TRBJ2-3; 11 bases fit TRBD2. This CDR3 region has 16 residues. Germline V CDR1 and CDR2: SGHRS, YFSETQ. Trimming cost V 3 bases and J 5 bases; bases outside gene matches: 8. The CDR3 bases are TGCGCCAGCAGCTATAGCGGGGGGGCGTTTGTAGATACGCAGTATTTT. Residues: CASSYSGGAFVDTQYF.

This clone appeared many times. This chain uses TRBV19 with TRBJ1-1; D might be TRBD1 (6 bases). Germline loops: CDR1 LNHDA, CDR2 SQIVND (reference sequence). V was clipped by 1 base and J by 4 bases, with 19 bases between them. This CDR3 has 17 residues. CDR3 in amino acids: CASSIANPGHRATEAFF. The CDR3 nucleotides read TGTGCCAGTAGTATAGCCAACCCGGGACACAGAGCCACTGAAGCTTTCTTT.

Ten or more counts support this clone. The DNA of the CDR3 is TGCGCCAGCAGCTTGACAGGGAATAGCAATCAGCCCCAGCATTTT. This sequence encodes CASSLTGNSNQPQHF. This chain connects TRBV5-1 to TRBJ1-5, with a weak D call TRBD1 (6 bases). Germline-derived CDR1 and CDR2 are SGHRS and YFSETQ. This CDR3 comprises 15 residues. Trimming took off 1 base at V and 0 bases at J, with 8 bases between the two ends.

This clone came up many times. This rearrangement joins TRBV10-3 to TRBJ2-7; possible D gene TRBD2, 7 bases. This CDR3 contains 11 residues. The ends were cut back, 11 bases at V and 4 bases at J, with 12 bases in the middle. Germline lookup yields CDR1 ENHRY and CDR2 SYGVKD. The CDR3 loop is CASGGAYEQYF. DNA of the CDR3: TGTGCCTCTGGGGGGGCATACGAGCAGTACTTC.

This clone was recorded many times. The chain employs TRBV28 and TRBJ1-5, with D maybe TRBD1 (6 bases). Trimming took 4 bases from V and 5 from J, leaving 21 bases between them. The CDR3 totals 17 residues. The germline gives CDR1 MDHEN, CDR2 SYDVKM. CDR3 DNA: TGTGCCAGCAGTTCTAGGGGGACCGCCGAACCCCATCAGCCCCAGCATTTT. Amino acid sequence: CASSSRGTAEPHQPQHF.

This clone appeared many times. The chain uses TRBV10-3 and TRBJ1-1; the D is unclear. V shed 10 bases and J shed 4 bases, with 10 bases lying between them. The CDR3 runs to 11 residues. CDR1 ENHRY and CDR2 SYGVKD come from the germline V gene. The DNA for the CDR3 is TGTGCCACTAAAATTGGCACTGAAGCTTTCTTT. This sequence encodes CATKIGTEAFF.